This record concerns one T cell receptor beta chain sequence. The sample belongs to a study of cytomegalovirus exposure and HLA in healthy donors. It was with 60 Vbeta and 13 Jbeta primers that the PCR ran. Sequenced by immunoSEQ multiplex PCR; TCRdb stores in-frame clones only, minus some. This sample has more than 150,000 clones, with around four fifths found just once. The TCR was taken from a man in his forties or fifties in good health and CMV-seronegative. Material: PBMCs.

The CDR3, as DNA: TGCGCCAGCAGCCAAGAAACAGGGTGGGACTACACCTTC. This codes for CASSQETGWDYTF. The chain combines TRBV4-3 with TRBJ1-2; tentative D call: TRBD1 (6 bases). Trimming removed 0 bases from V and 10 bases from J, with 12 bases in between. This CDR3 has 13 residues. Germline lookup yields CDR1 LGHNA and CDR2 YSLEER.